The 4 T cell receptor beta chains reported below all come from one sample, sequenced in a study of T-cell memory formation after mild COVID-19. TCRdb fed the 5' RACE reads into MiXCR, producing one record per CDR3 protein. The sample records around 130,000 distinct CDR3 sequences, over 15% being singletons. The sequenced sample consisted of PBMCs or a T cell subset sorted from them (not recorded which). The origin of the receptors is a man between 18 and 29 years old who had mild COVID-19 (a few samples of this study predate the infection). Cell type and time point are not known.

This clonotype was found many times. The DNA of the CDR3 is TGTGCCACCAGCGAGGGGGTAGCGGGGGCCTCCTACGAGCAGTACTTC. This codes for CATSEGVAGASYEQYF. The J gene is TRBJ2-7, the V gene TRBV15; the match to TRBD2 covers 9 bases. Germline CDR1 LNHNV, CDR2 YYDKDF (reference sequence). The CDR3 covers 16 residues. V trimming: 5 bases; J trimming: 0 bases; junction bases outside the gene matches: 8.

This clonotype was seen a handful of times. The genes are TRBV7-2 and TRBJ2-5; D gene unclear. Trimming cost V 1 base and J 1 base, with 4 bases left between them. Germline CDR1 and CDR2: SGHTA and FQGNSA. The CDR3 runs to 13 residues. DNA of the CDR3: TGTGCCAGCAGCTTAGTGGTCCAAGAGACCCAGTACTTC. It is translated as CASSLVVQETQYF.

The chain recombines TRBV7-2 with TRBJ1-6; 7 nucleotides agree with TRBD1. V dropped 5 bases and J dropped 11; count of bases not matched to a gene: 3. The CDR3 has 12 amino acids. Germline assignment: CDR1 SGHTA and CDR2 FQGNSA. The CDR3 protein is CASSPGQPPLHF. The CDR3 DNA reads TGTGCCAGCAGCCCGGGACAGCCACCCCTCCACTTT.

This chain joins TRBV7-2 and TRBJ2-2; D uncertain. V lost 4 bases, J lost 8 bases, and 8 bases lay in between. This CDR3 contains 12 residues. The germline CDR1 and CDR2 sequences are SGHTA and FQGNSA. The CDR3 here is CASSSFGGELFF. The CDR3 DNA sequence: TGTGCCAGCAGCTCGTTTGGGGGGGAGCTGTTTTTT.